This T cell receptor beta chain is drawn from a study of OX40 agonist ivuxolimab in advanced cancers. The CDR3 totals 14 residues. With 2 bases removed from V and 7 bases from J, the gap between germline ends came to 12 bases. The germline V gene encodes CDR1 LNHNV and CDR2 YYDKDF (reference sequence). Sequencing was performed with immunoSEQ multiplex PCR; in TCRdb, only in-frame clones are kept and a portion is missing. Of about 100,000 clones listed, 89% were seen once; the top ten hold 0.16%. The rearrangement links TRBV15 to TRBJ2-1; TRBD1 or TRBD2 may be the D gene (6 bases each). The source was CD4+ or CD8+ T cells sorted from blood, collected in a trial of the OX40 agonist ivuxolimab. The clonotype originates from an adult with an advanced solid tumor such as melanoma, head and neck, liver or kidney cancer. The CDR3, as DNA: TGTGCCACCAGCAGACGTAAAGGGGGGAATGAGCAGTTCTTC. This encodes CATSRRKGGNEQFF.